What follows are 13 T cell receptor beta chains derived from one specimen sequenced in a study of PD-L1 blockade in urothelial cancer. Clones were sequenced by immunoSEQ multiplex PCR, and TCRdb holds only the in-frame ones, with some missing. Of tens of thousands of clones detected, about four fifths appear once; the ten largest clones hold roughly 3.2%. Time point reported: pretreatment peripheral blood. This material consisted of PBMCs, taken around atezolizumab (anti-PD-L1) treatment. The receptors come from a man between 65 and 80 years old with urothelial cancer.

This chain links TRBV7-9 with TRBJ2-7; D ambiguous. The V end was cut by 1 base, the J end by 3 bases, with 10 bases between. The CDR3 covers 14 residues. Germline V lookup: CDR1 SEHNR, CDR2 FQNEAQ (reference sequence). CDR3 DNA: TGTGCCAGCAGCTTAGGGGCCGCCGGCTACGAGCAGTACTTC. Translating it yields CASSLGAAGYEQYF.

This chain links TRBV5-1 with TRBJ2-5; 7 bases map to TRBD2. This CDR3 is built from 16 residues. V lost 4 bases and J lost 2; bases outside the gene matches: 11. Germline CDR1 reads SGHRS; CDR2 reads YFSETQ. In DNA form, the CDR3 reads TGCGCCAGCAGCCCCCGATCTAGCGGCAGACAAGAGACCCAGTACTTC. Its translation is CASSPRSSGRQETQYF.

This chain uses TRBV7-2 with TRBJ2-3, with 8 bases that match TRBD2. V was clipped by 5 bases and J by 3 bases; unmatched bases: 4. Germline V gene data show CDR1 as SGHTA and CDR2 as FQGNSA. There are 14 residues in the CDR3. The CDR3 bases are TGTGCCAGCAGCACGGGACTAGAAACAGATACGCAGTATTTT. Its translation: CASSTGLETDTQYF. Combining the CDR3 with reference TRBV7-2 and TRBJ2-3 gives the whole variable domain GAGVSQSPSNKVTEKGKDVELRCDPISGHTALYWYRQSLGQGLEFLIYFQGNSAPDKSGLPSDRFSAERTGGSVSTLTIQRTQQEDSAVYLCASSTGLETDTQYFGPGTRLTVL.

The chain employs TRBV30 and TRBJ2-7; D remains ambiguous. V was trimmed by 0 bases and J by 1 base, leaving 13 bases between them. Germline V gene data show CDR1 as GTSNPN and CDR2 as SVGIG (reference sequence). The CDR3 runs to 15 residues. The CDR3 region is CAWSVSPTNSYEQYF. The CDR3 DNA reads TGTGCCTGGAGTGTATCCCCAACAAATTCCTACGAGCAGTACTTC.

The chain couples TRBV28 to TRBJ1-1, with D perhaps TRBD1 (5 bases). The length of the CDR3 is 17 residues. Trimming took off 6 bases at V and 1 base at J, with 21 bases between the two ends. The germline gives CDR1 MDHEN, CDR2 SYDVKM. The CDR3 loop is CASSSGLRSSENTEAFF. The CDR3, as DNA: TGTGCCAGCAGCTCAGGGTTGAGGTCCTCGGAGAACACTGAAGCTTTCTTT.

The chain employs TRBV27 and TRBJ1-2; 7 bases fit TRBD1. CDR1 and CDR2 from the germline V gene are MNHEY and SMNVEV (reference sequence). V was clipped by 4 bases and J by 6 bases; unmatched bases: 11. The CDR3 spans 15 residues. The CDR3: CASSSQQGNIDGYTF. CDR3 bases: TGTGCCAGCAGTTCGCAACAGGGGAATATCGATGGCTACACCTTC.

V gene TRBV15 combines with J gene TRBJ2-5; 10 nucleotides line up with TRBD2. This CDR3 is built from 14 residues. Unmatched junction bases numbered 6, after V lost 9 bases and J lost 2 bases. Germline V gives CDR1 LNHNV, CDR2 YYDKDF (reference sequence). CDR3 sequence reads: CATSSGGPQETQYF. The CDR3, as DNA: TGTGCCACTTCTAGCGGGGGACCTCAAGAGACCCAGTACTTC.

This sequence joins TRBV4-2 and TRBJ2-1; the match to TRBD2 covers 8 bases. The germline gives CDR1 LGHNA, CDR2 YNFKEQ. Trimming took 0 bases from V and 8 from J; bases not matched to a gene: 15. This CDR3 is 18 amino acids long. CDR3 sequence (DNA): TGTGCCAGCAGCCAAGATAGGGTGGGAAGCGGGAGTGTGTATGAGCAGTTCTTC. Translated: CASSQDRVGSGSVYEQFF.

The chain combines TRBV2 with TRBJ1-1, with D maybe TRBD1 (6 bases). The CDR3 has 12 amino acids. Germline V gene lookup returns CDR1 SNHLY and CDR2 FYNNEI. V was trimmed by 6 bases and J by 10 bases, leaving 15 bases between them. This CDR3 reads CASSLDRLTAFF. CDR3 in DNA: TGTGCCAGCAGCCTAGACAGGTTGACAGCTTTCTTT.

The rearrangement uses TRBV6-1 and TRBJ1-4, with TRBD1 matching over 9 bases. The CDR3 length is 14 residues. J was trimmed by 8 bases and V by 2 bases; bases with no gene match: 3. CDR1 is MNHNS and CDR2 is SASEGT in the germline V gene. The CDR3 is CASSEQTGGEKLFF. The CDR3 region has the DNA TGTGCCAGCAGTGAACAGACAGGGGGGGAAAAACTGTTTTTT.

The chain carries TRBV10-2 and TRBJ2-3; a possible D gene is TRBD2 (6 bases). Germline CDR1 and CDR2: WSHSY and SAAADI. Trimming shortened V by 8 bases and J by 5 bases, and 17 bases separated the two germline ends. The CDR3 covers 14 residues. CDR3 protein: CASRQEGRGDTQYF. The CDR3 DNA reads TGCGCCAGCCGTCAGGAGGGCCGGGGAGATACGCAGTATTTT.

The chain combines TRBV11-2 with TRBJ2-7; D gene unclear. Trimming stripped 5 bases from V and 2 bases from J, with 13 bases between. The germline V gene has CDR1 SGHAT and CDR2 FQNNGV. The CDR3 has 14 amino acids. The CDR3 sequence: CASSGELGPYEQYF. CDR3 in DNA: TGTGCCAGCAGCGGAGAGCTCGGTCCCTACGAGCAGTACTTC.

The J gene is TRBJ1-4, the V gene TRBV19; 7 bases are shared with TRBD1. There are 15 residues in the CDR3. V trimming: 5 bases; J trimming: 8 bases; junction bases outside the gene matches: 11. Germline CDR1 is LNHDA and CDR2 is SQIVND (reference sequence). Here the CDR3 DNA reads TGTGCCAGTAGTCTAGGGGGCAGGATCGGCGAAAAACTGTTTTTT. Translated, it gives CASSLGGRIGEKLFF.